This T cell receptor beta chain was captured by sequencing in a study of cytomegalovirus exposure and HLA in healthy donors. In the case of this clone: The antigen remains unidentified.

Regarding the study as a whole: A later analysis linked 15,000 to 20,000 TCR beta sequences to HLA alleles at 0.05 false discovery rate.

Between the trimmed V and J ends, which lost 6 bases and 7 bases, there was a span of 18 bases. CDR1 and CDR2 (germline): SQVTM, ANQGSEA. The CDR3 is made up of 13 amino acids. PCR involved 60 Vbeta and 13 Jbeta primers. The method was immunoSEQ multiplex PCR; TCRdb's version includes in-frame clones alone and lacks a portion of them. This table has tens of thousands of clones, around 80% appearing once. The sample consisted of PBMCs. The sequence was collected from a man aged 25-45 years in good health and CMV-seronegative. The chain has TRBV29-1 and TRBJ1-2; no clear D gene. Written as DNA, the CDR3 is TGCAGCGTGACTCCGGGAGAGGAGGGTGGCTACACCTTC. This encodes CSVTPGEEGGYTF.